This is a list of T cell receptor beta chains from one sample in a study of T-cell memory formation after mild COVID-19. TCRdb re-called the 5' RACE reads through MiXCR, storing one row per CDR3 protein. In the table there are some 250,000 distinct CDR3 sequences, over 15% of which are singletons. Sequences were obtained from PBMCs or a T cell subset sorted from them (not recorded which). These TCRs come from a man younger than 35 who had mild COVID-19 (a few samples of this study predate the infection). Cell type and time point are not known. The CDR3 runs from the conserved cysteine through the conserved F or W. The D gene is left open where the match is weak. Only some rows state a clone size, as once, few, many or a class for expanded clones.

clone size: .
J gene: TRBJ2-1
V gene: TRBV7-6
D gene: TRBD2
CDR3 DNA: TGTGCCAGCAGCTCCGCGGCATTTGCGGGGGGGCGGTCCTACAATGAGCAGTTCTTC
CDR3 protein: CASSSAAFAGGRSYNEQFF

clone size: many
J gene: TRBJ2-5
V gene: TRBV7-2
D gene: TRBD1
CDR3 DNA: TGTGCCAGCAGCCCCAGACAGGGTTGGGCGGAGACCCAGTACTTC
CDR3 protein: CASSPRQGWAETQYF

clone size: few
J gene: TRBJ1-2
V gene: TRBV12-3/TRBV12-4
D gene: TRBD1
CDR3 DNA: TGTGCCAGCAGCCCCCTCGGGAGAGGGGGCTCCTTCTATGGCTACACCTTC
CDR3 protein: CASSPLGRGGSFYGYTF

clone size: many
J gene: TRBJ2-7
V gene: TRBV20-1
D gene: .
CDR3 DNA: TGCAGTGCCCCGTCCCTTGGCTCCTACGAGCAGTACTTC
CDR3 protein: CSAPSLGSYEQYF

clone size: few
J gene: TRBJ2-3
V gene: TRBV4-3
D gene: .
CDR3 DNA: TGCGCCAGCAGCCAAGTGGCGGCCCGCGGGGATACGCAGTATTTT
CDR3 protein: CASSQVAARGDTQYF

clone size: many
J gene: TRBJ2-3
V gene: TRBV20-1
D gene: TRBD2
CDR3 DNA: TGCAGTGCTAGCGGAGCGGGGGGGGTCGGGGATACGCAGTATTTT
CDR3 protein: CSASGAGGVGDTQYF

clone size: .
J gene: TRBJ1-3
V gene: TRBV3-1
D gene: .
CDR3 DNA: TGTGCCAGCAGCCAATCTCTCGGAAACACCATATATTTT
CDR3 protein: CASSQSLGNTIYF

clone size: few
J gene: TRBJ2-2
V gene: TRBV20-1
D gene: .
CDR3 DNA: TGCAGTGCTAGAGATCTGCAGAGCGGGAACACCGGGGAGCTGTTTTTT
CDR3 protein: CSARDLQSGNTGELFF

clone size: few
J gene: TRBJ2-7
V gene: TRBV21-1
D gene: .
CDR3 DNA: TGTGCCAGCAGCAACCTAGCGGCCTACGAGCAGTACTTC
CDR3 protein: CASSNLAAYEQYF

clone size: .
J gene: TRBJ1-2
V gene: TRBV3-1
D gene: .
CDR3 DNA: TGTGCCAGCGGCCGGCGGTCAAGTAACTATGGCTACACCTTC
CDR3 protein: CASGRRSSNYGYTF

clone size: .
J gene: TRBJ2-4
V gene: TRBV6-5
D gene: .
CDR3 DNA: TGTGCCAGCAGTTTCACCTCCGAAGGCGGGAATCAGTACTTC
CDR3 protein: CASSFTSEGGNQYF

clone size: few
J gene: TRBJ1-2
V gene: TRBV20-1
D gene: .
CDR3 DNA: TGCAGTGCTAGGGACAGAGCTAACTATGGCTACACCTTC
CDR3 protein: CSARDRANYGYTF

clone size: .
J gene: TRBJ1-6
V gene: TRBV12-3/TRBV12-4
D gene: .
CDR3 DNA: TGTGCCAGCACGCATAATTCACCCCTCCACTTT
CDR3 protein: CASTHNSPLHF

clone size: many
J gene: TRBJ2-5
V gene: TRBV29-1
D gene: TRBD2
CDR3 DNA: TGCAGCGTTAATCTAGCGGGGGGCGCTTATAAGGGGACCCAGTACTTC
CDR3 protein: CSVNLAGGAYKGTQYF

clone size: .
J gene: TRBJ2-4
V gene: TRBV12-3/TRBV12-4
D gene: TRBD2
CDR3 DNA: TGTGCCAGCAGTTTCACTAGCGGGGGGTCAGCCAAAAACATTCAGTACTTC
CDR3 protein: CASSFTSGGSAKNIQYF

clone size: .
J gene: TRBJ1-1
V gene: TRBV4-1
D gene: .
CDR3 DNA: TGCGCCAGCAGCCAACTGGAGTTCATGAACACTGAAGCTTTCTTT
CDR3 protein: CASSQLEFMNTEAFF